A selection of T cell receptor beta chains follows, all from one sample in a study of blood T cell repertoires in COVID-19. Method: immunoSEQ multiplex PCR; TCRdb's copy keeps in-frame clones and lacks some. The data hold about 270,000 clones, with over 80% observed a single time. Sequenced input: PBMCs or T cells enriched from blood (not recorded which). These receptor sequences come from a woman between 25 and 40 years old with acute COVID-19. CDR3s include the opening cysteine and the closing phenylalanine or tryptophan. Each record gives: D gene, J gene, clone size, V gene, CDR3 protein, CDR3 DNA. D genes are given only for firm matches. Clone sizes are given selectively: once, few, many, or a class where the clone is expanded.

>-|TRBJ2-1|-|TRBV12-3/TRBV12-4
CASSLNYEQFF
TGTGCCAGCAGTTTGAACTATGAGCAGTTCTTC
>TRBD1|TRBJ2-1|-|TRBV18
CASSPGPGQRNYEQFF
TGTGCCAGCTCACCGGGCCCGGGACAGCGAAACTATGAGCAGTTCTTC
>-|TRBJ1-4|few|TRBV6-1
CASSDGTPNEKLFF
TGTGCCAGCAGTGACGGGACACCTAATGAAAAACTGTTTTTT
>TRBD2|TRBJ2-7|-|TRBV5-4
CASSPGTSGTYEQYF
TGTGCCAGCAGCCCCGGGACTAGCGGGACCTACGAGCAGTACTTC
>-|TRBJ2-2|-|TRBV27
CASSSISGTFTGELFF
TGTGCCAGCAGTTCCATCTCCGGGACATTTACCGGGGAGCTGTTTTTT
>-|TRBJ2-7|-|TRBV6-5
CATRDTSYEQYF
TGTGCCACCCGGGACACCTCCTACGAGCAGTACTTC
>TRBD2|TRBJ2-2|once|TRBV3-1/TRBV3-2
CASSQDRWGLAGGPGELFF
TGTGCCAGCAGCCAAGATCGTTGGGGACTAGCGGGAGGCCCCGGGGAGCTGTTTTTT
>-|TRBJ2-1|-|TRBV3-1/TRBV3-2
CASSQDGTLAVFF
TGTGCCAGCAGCCAAGATGGGACCTTAGCGGTGTTCTTC
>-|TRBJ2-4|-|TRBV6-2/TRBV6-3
CASSYPSGPKNIQYF
TGTGCCAGCAGTTACCCAAGTGGGCCCAAAAACATTCAGTACTTC
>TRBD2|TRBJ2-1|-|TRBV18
CASSLQEGLAGYEQFF
TGTGCCAGCTCACTACAGGAAGGACTAGCGGGCTATGAGCAGTTCTTC
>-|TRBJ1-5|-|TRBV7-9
CASSPDRNQPQHF
TGTGCCAGCAGCCCGGACAGAAATCAGCCCCAGCATTTT
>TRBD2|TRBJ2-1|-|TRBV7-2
CASISSGLVSNEQFF
TGTGCCTCAATTTCCTCGGGACTAGTTTCCAATGAGCAGTTCTTC
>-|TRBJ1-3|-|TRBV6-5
CASSSSGSGNTIYF
-
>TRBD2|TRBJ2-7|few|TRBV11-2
CASNPPGLAAYEQYF
TGTGCCAGCAATCCCCCGGGACTAGCGGCCTACGAGCAGTACTTC
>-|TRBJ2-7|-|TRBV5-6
CASSLDRAYEQYF
TGTGCCAGCAGCTTAGACAGAGCCTACGAGCAGTACTTC
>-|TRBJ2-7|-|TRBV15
CATSRQAGVDEQYF
TGTGCCACCAGCAGACAGGCAGGGGTCGACGAGCAGTACTTC
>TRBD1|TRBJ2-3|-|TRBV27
CASSLLPGQGTDTQYF
TGTGCCAGCAGTTTACTCCCGGGACAGGGTACAGATACGCAGTATTTT
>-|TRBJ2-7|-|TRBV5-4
CASSLGPGEGYEQYF
TGTGCCAGCAGCTTGGGACCAGGAGAGGGCTACGAGCAGTACTTC
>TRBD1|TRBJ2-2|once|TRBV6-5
CASSVTGEGSGELFF
TGTGCCAGCAGCGTGACAGGGGAAGGGTCCGGGGAGCTGTTTTTT
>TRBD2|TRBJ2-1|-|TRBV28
CATTGLAGLFSYNEQFF
TGTGCCACCACGGGACTAGCGGGCCTCTTCTCCTACAATGAGCAGTTCTTC
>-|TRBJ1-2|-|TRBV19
CASSSPQGGGYGYTF
TGTGCCAGTAGCTCACCCCAGGGAGGCGGCTATGGCTACACCTTC
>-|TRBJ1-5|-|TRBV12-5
CASAEGDTSGTQHF
TGTGCTAGTGCCGAGGGGGACACCTCCGGGACCCAGCATTTT
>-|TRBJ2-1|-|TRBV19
CASSMRNEQFF
TGTGCCAGTAGTATGAGGAATGAGCAGTTCTTC
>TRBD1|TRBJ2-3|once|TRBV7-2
CASSYDRGADTQYF
TGTGCCAGCAGCTACGACAGGGGTGCAGATACGCAGTATTTT
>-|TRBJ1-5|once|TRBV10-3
CAISGGQPDQPQHF
TGTGCCATCAGTGGGGGACAACCAGATCAGCCCCAGCATTTT
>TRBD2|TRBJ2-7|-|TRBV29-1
CSVEVGTSREQYF
TGCAGCGTTGAAGTCGGGACTAGCAGGGAGCAGTACTTC
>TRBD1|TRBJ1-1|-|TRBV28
CASSAWTGESTEAFF
TGTGCCAGCAGTGCTTGGACAGGGGAGTCCACTGAAGCTTTCTTT
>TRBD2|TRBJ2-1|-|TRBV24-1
CATQLAGNYNEQFF
TGTGCCACCCAGCTAGCGGGGAACTACAATGAGCAGTTCTTC
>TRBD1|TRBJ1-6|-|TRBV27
CASSVSSRGLGNSPLHF
TGTGCCAGCAGTGTTAGCTCCAGGGGGCTGGGGAATTCACCCCTCCACTTT
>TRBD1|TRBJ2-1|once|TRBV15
CATSRGQGARNEQFF
TGTGCCACCAGCAGAGGTCAGGGGGCGCGTAATGAGCAGTTCTTC
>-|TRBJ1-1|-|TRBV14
CASSQLGPQSGAFF
TGTGCCAGCAGCCAGCTAGGGCCACAAAGCGGGGCTTTCTTT
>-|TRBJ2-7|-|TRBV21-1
CASSKIRGQGAGEQYF
TGTGCCAGCAGCAAAATACGAGGTCAGGGGGCAGGGGAGCAGTACTTC
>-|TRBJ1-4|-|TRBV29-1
CSAIRATNEKLFF
TGCAGCGCAATACGGGCAACTAATGAAAAACTGTTTTTT
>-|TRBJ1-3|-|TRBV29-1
CSVEAGASGNTIYF
TGCAGCGTTGAGGCGGGGGCATCTGGAAACACCATATATTTT
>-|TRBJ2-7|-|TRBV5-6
CASSLSFEQYF
TGTGCCAGCAGCTTGTCTTTCGAGCAGTACTTC
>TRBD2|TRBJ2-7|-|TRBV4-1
CASSQDASGRDHTYEQYF
TGCGCCAGCAGCCAAGACGCTAGCGGGAGGGACCATACCTACGAGCAGTACTTC